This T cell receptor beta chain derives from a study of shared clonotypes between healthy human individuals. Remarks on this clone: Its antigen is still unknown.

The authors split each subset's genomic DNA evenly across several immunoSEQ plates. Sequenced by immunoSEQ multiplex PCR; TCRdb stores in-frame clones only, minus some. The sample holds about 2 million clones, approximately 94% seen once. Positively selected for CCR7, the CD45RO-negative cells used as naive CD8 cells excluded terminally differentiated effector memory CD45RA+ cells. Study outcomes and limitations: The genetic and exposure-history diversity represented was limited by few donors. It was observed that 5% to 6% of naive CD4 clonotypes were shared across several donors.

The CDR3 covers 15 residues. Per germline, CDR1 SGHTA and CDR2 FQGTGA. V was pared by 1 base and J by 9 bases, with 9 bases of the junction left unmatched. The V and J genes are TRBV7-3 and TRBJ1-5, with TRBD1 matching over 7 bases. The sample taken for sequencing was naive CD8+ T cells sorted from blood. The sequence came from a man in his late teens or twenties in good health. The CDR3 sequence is CASSLIGGTVPPQHF. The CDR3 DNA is TGTGCCAGCAGCTTAATAGGGGGCACCGTCCCGCCCCAGCATTTT.